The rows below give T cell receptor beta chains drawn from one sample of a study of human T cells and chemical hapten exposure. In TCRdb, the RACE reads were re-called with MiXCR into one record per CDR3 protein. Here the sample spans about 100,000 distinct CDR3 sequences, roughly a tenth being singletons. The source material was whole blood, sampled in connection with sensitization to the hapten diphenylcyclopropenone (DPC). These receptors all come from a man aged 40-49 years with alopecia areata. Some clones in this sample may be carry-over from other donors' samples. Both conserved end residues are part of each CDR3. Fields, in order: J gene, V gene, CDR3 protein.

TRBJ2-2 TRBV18 CASSQLQGVTTGELFF
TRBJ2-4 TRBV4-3 CASSQDGSLGAAKNIQYF
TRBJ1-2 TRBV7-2 CASSPLTVSNGYTF
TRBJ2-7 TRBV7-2 CASSLAPSGTGGGPTQQYF
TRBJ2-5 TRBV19 CASSPPGIQETQYF
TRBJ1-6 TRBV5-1 CASSITGTGPGNSPLHF
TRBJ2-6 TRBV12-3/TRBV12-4 CASSVPGQGANVLTF
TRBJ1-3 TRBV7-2 CASSKGQGSISGNTIYF
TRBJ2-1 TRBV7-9 CASSLGADGAPSHNEQFF
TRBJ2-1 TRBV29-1 CSVHQGVGNNEQFF
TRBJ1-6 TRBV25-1 CASSELTGYSPLHF
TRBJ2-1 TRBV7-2 CAQGSGRALENEQFF
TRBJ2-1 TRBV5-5 CASSLQPSGSVGEQFF
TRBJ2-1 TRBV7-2 CASSLDQGGYNEQFF
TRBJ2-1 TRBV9 CASSARQNNEQFF
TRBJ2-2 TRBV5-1 CASSSRPTGELFF
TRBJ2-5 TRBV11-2 CASSLYADGTSGEETQYF
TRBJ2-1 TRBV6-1 CANSIGYNEQFF
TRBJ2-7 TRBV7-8 CASSLWRGTYEQYF
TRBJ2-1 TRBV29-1 CSVVTGANEQFF
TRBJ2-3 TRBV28 CASRPTGGDTQYF
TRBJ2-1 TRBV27 CASSFLTGSEQFF
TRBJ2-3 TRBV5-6 CASSQLANTDTQYF
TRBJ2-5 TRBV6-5 CASSPVGFGRETQYF
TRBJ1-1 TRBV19 CASTGSTEAFF
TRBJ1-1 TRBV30 CAWRRGSNTEALF
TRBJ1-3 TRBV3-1 CASSQDGGTFGNTIYF
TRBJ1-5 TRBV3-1 CASSQDLTAVQHF
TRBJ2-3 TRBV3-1 CASSPGTYTDTQYF
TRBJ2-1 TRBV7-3 CASSYEGEQFF
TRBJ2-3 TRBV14 CASSQDNGSGRATDTQYF
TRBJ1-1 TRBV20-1 CSARDVGGAGTEASF
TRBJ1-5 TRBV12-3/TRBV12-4 CASSLRIPFSNQPQHF
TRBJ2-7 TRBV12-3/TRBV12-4 CASSPGLDSYEQYF
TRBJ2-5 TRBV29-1 CSVLWPGSETQYF
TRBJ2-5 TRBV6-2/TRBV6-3 CASQRGRGETQYF
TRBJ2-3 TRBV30 CAWRYGLAGADTQYF
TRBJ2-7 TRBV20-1 CSASGTSGREGPFDEQYF
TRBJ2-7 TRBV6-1 CASSVTRDTYYEQYF
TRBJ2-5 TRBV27 CASSARTRGFQETQYF
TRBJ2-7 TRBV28 CASSQISAGANEQYF
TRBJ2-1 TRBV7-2 CASSKPGTSVPSGEQFF
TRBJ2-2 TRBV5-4 CASSGEMDTGELFF
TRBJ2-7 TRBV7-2 CASSPRTSGHYEQYF
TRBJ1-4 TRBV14 CASSHPVRTGSPELFF
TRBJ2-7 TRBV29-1 CSVLGTGYEEQYF
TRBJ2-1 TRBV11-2 CASSLVRGSSSLNEQFF
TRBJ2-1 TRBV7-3 CASSIDRDHYNEQFF
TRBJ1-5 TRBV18 CASSPGRTLVPPQHF
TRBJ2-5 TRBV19 CASSAVQGGEGTQYF
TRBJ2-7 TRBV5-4 CASSLGGSGYEQYF
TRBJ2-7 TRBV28 CASTPTSSYEQYF
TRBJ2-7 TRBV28 CASSPGAGRAYEQYF
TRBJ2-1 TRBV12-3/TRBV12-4 CASSSRTSISEQFF
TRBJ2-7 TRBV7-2 CASSAQIGTGRNEQYF
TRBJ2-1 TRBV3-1 CASSQTSGGGPSYNEQFF
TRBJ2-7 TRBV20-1 CSAETGRSLYEQYF